This TCR beta chain was sequenced for a study of T cells in Graves' hyperthyroidism and ophthalmopathy. Study-wide results and caveats: Most clonotypes expanded in the thyroid (above 0.001) were also present in blood.

Amplified TCR beta CDR3 regions derived from RNA transcripts. First-round RT-PCR targeting the TCR CDR3 was performed with the HTBI primer set. TCRdb called the multiplex PCR reads again in MiXCR, with one record for every CDR3 protein. This repertoire shows 700,000 or so distinct CDR3 sequences, about a sixth found once; its top ten account for around 8.1%. In this sample, this clonotype turned up many times. The antigen remains undetermined. The TCR was taken from a young man with Graves' hyperthyroidism. Sequencing was done on a sample of blood.

The CDR3 loop reads CASRIFGTSDDEQYF. The CDR3, as DNA: TGTGCCAGCAGAATCTTCGGGACTAGCGATGACGAGCAGTACTTC. The chain carries TRBV6-1 and TRBJ2-7, with 10 bases matching TRBD2. This CDR3 spans 15 amino acids. V lost 6 bases to trimming and J lost 5 bases; unmatched junction nucleotides: 10. Germline V lookup: CDR1 MNHNS, CDR2 SASEGT.